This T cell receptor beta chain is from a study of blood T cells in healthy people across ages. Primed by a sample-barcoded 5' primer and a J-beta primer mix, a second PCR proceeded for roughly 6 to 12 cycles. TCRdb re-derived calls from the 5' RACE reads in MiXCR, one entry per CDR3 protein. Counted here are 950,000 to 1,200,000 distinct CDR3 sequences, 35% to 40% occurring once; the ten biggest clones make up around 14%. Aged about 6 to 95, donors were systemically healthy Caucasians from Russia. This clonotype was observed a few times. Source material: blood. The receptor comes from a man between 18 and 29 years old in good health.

Here the CDR3 reads CASSLVGRSNYGYTF. The CDR3, as DNA: TGTGCCAGCAGCTTGGTTGGCAGGTCTAACTATGGCTACACCTTC. V gene TRBV5-5 combines with J gene TRBJ1-2; no firm D call. V lost 0 bases to trimming and J lost 0 bases, with 9 bases between them. The CDR3 sequence is 15 residues long. In germline, CDR1 is SGHKS, CDR2 YYEKEE (reference sequence).